This T cell receptor (beta chain) appears in the sequencing data of a study of radiotherapy plus CTLA-4 blockade in lung cancer (dated 2018 in TCRdb). About the study as a whole: Among the enrolled patients, about 19% had an objective response, and about 31% reached disease control. The study at large found these results: After treatment with radiotherapy and ipilimumab, TCR clones that originated in tumors expanded in peripheral blood. The strongest predictors of response, as reported, were early dynamic changes in blood T cell clones along with a rise in serum interferon-beta after radiation.

Regarding this clone: Its antigen is still unknown. No clone much larger than this one lies a single base away; base qualities are absent.

The study tested focal radiation therapy combined with CTLA-4 blockade (ipilimumab) in patients with chemo-refractory metastatic non-small-cell lung cancer. The library was obtained by the immunoSEQ multiplex PCR assay. In its TCRdb copy, this immuneACCESS table keeps in-frame sequences only and misses some clones. Where compared with another copy, unresolved V genes explain less than half of these, and the others have no known cause. The sample table holds some 87,000 clones, of which roughly four fifths were seen once. Roughly 15% of the sample comes from the top ten. Sequencing used peripheral blood, obtained from a patient treated with radiotherapy plus ipilimumab. The clonotype was recovered from a human donor with non-small cell lung cancer that progressed on radiotherapy plus ipilimumab.

The nucleotide sequence is TGTGCCAGTAGTATACGGGACCCTTACAATGAGCAGTTCTTC. It translates to CASSIRDPYNEQFF. The chain is assembled from TRBV19 and TRBJ2-1, with the D call perhaps TRBD1 or TRBD2, as 5 bases match in each case. Cut back by 2 bases and 4 bases, the V and J ends lie 9 bases apart. The CDR3 contains 14 residues, cysteine and phenylalanine counted. The only DNA kept is the CDR3, 42 bases in frame from the first base. Based on the germline V gene (reference sequence), the CDR1 and CDR2 sequences are LNHDA and SQIVND.